Listed here are 2 T cell receptor beta chains from one sample, sequenced in a study of T cells after yellow fever vaccination. TCRdb independently ran MiXCR on the 5' RACE reads; one entry per CDR3 protein. The sample includes around 600,000 distinct CDR3 sequences, around 12% of them seen just once. The sample in question was PBMCs, obtained on the day of the yellow fever booster vaccination. The receptor set was obtained from a man aged 25-40 years who received the YFV17D yellow fever vaccine.

V gene TRBV5-1 combines with J gene TRBJ2-3; TRBD1 matches 9 bases. V shed 0 bases and J 4 bases; nucleotides not matched to a gene: 3. Germline V gene lookup returns CDR1 SGHRS and CDR2 YFSETQ. This CDR3 is 15 amino acids long. CDR3 nucleotide sequence: TGCGCCAGCAGCTTGGAGGACAGGGGAGCAGATACGCAGTATTTT. Its protein is CASSLEDRGADTQYF. The whole variable domain, filled in from reference TRBV5-1 and TRBJ2-3, reads KAGVTQTPRYLIKTRGQQVTLSCSPISGHRSVSWYQQTPGQGLQFLFEYFSETQRNKGNFPGRFSGRQFSNSRSEMNVSTLELGDSALYLCASSLEDRGADTQYFGPGTRLTVL.

The chain joins TRBV6-5 to TRBJ2-1; 9 bases align to TRBD2. Germline-derived CDR1 and CDR2 are MNHEY and SVGAGI. This CDR3 spans 15 amino acids. The junction had 6 bases not matched to a gene; V was cut back by 7 bases and J by 2 bases. The CDR3 loop is CASTFAGGPYNEQFF. DNA for the CDR3: TGTGCCAGCACGTTCGCGGGAGGGCCCTACAATGAGCAGTTCTTC.